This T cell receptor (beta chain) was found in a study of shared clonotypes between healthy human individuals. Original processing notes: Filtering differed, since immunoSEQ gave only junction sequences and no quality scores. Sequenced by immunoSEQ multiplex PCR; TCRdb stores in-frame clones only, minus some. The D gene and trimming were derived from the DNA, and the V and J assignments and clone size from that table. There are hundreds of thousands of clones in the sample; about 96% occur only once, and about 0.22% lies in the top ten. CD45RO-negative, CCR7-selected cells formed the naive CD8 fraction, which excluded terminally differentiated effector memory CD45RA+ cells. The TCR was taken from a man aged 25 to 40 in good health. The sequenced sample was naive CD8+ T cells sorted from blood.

CDR3 loop: CASSLALGTSGSNEQFF. The CDR3 DNA follows: TGTGCCAGCAGCTTAGCGCTCGGGACTAGCGGGAGCAATGAGCAGTTCTTC. The chain uses TRBV7-2 and TRBJ2-1; TRBD2 matches 14 bases. The V segment lost 0 bases and the J segment 6 bases; nucleotides outside the gene matches: 4. The CDR3 loop spans 17 amino acids. CDR1 is SGHTA, CDR2 FQGNSA, per germline. Supplemented by reference TRBV7-2 and TRBJ2-1, the full variable domain reads GAGVSQSPSNKVTEKGKDVELRCDPISGHTALYWYRQSLGQGLEFLIYFQGNSAPDKSGLPSDRFSAERTGGSVSTLTIQRTQQEDSAVYLCASSLALGTSGSNEQFFGPGTRLTVL.